This T cell receptor (beta chain) was sequenced during a study of blood T cells in healthy people across ages. The CDR3 loop spans 12 amino acids. Germline V gene data show CDR1 as SGHRS and CDR2 as YFSETQ. In the case of this clonotype: A far larger clone is off by one base, so a read error is likely.

Alongside a J-beta primer mix, a sample-barcoded 5' primer served in a second PCR lasting about 7 to 11 cycles. TCRdb re-derived calls from the 5' RACE reads in MiXCR, one entry per CDR3 protein. The sample carries approximately 1.5 million distinct CDR3 sequences, around 35% recorded once. Sequences were obtained from blood. The TCR was taken from a woman in her twenties or thirties in good health. The chain is built from TRBV5-1 and TRBJ2-7; 9 nucleotides line up with TRBD1. The DNA of the CDR3 is TGCGCCTGCAGCTTGACAGGGGGAGAGCAGTACTTC. Translation: CACSLTGGEQYF.